This TCR beta chain is drawn from a study of Graves' ophthalmopathy and Graves' hyperthyroidism (dated by TCRdb to the late 2010s). With regard to the full study: Stable hyperthyroidism was defined as no progression to ophthalmopathy within 18 months of follow-up. The study used TCR beta repertoire signatures to distinguish Graves' ophthalmopathy from Graves' hyperthyroidism and to predict progression to ophthalmopathy. In total, around 140 blood samples were TCR-sequenced: approximately 42 ophthalmopathy, 75 hyperthyroidism and about 17 hyperthyroidism-to-ophthalmopathy patients. To explore V-J signatures that distinguish ophthalmopathy from hyperthyroidism, a discovery set of about a hundred patients was enrolled, made up of some 41 with ophthalmopathy and some 60 with stable hyperthyroidism. For independent validation, a separate cohort was made up of 18 hyperthyroidism patients plus 17 patients who later progressed from hyperthyroidism to ophthalmopathy. In about six hyperthyroidism patients, T-cell repertoires of thyroid tissue and blood were compared. Once sampling was done, hyperthyroidism patients were given methimazole at a starting dose of 30 mg daily, while ophthalmopathy patients were given high-dose intravenous methylprednisolone. Paper-wide results and their limitations: In validation, the model predicted ophthalmopathy progression with about 71% sensitivity and 72.22% specificity; approximately 12 predicted patients were CT-confirmed with GO in a median of around 6 months. Sample size was not predetermined statistically, and investigators were not blinded to group allocation. Most expanded thyroid clonotypes with frequency above 0.001 were also detected in blood, suggesting blood repertoires may reflect the thyroid immune response. In cross-validation, the 13-signature model distinguished ophthalmopathy from stable hyperthyroidism with just over 85% sensitivity and around 83% specificity, while in the test set the corresponding values were roughly 80% and 75%.

Hyperthyroidism patients were newly diagnosed, were aged 18 to 65 years, and had a disease duration under 2 months. Patients with other autoimmune diseases, uncontrolled infections, pregnancy or lactation were excluded from the study. Diagnosis relied on clinical symptoms, serum thyroxine, TRAb, thyroid ultrasound and orbital computed tomography. Trizol reagent was used to extract the total RNA, and its quality was then checked on an Agilent 2100 Bioanalyzer. As to this clonotype: It has no known antigen specificity. No base quality information exists; no much larger clone differs at one position.

For repertoire sequencing, TCR beta CDR3 regions were amplified from RNA transcripts. The first round of RT-PCR was done with HTBI primers and the Qiagen OneStep RT-PCR kit, and was followed by a second round of multiplex PCR, then size selection and purification. Libraries were sequenced on an Illumina HiSeq2000 using paired-end 100 bp reads. Per the source publication's procedure: SOAPnuke was used to process the reads, throwing out any read that had adapters, had uncalled bases, had a mean Phred below 15, or lacked an exact constant-primer or identifier match. COPE v1.2.5 was used to merge high-quality paired reads. Unique nucleotide sequences were defined as clonotypes and aligned to IMGT TRB V, D and J references using MiTCR v1.1. The analysis was limited to V-J combinations with a frequency above 0.0001, which together covered 99.2% of repertoires. For each V-J combination, a TCR clonal expansion and chaos score was defined as F50 clonal expansion divided by the chaos observed in the TCRdist matrix. Features were reduced by Welch's t-statistics and random forest to about a dozen V-J combinations, which fed a naive Bayes classifier. The Morisita-Horn index was used to measure how similar the thyroid and blood repertoires were. TCRdb reprocessed the public reads (quality trimming at Q25 with fastp, clone calling with MiXCR) and kept in-frame beta chains. All rows with the same CDR3 protein become a single entry with the most common DNA and genes. TCRdb assigned the V and J calls; the authors' analysis was not used. A total of around 520,000 distinct CDR3 sequences appear in this sample, 35% to 45% of them only once. In total, the top ten clones hold about 4.6% of the sample.

CDR1 LGHNA and CDR2 YNFKEQ were looked up in the germline V gene. The germline V end is reduced by 5 bases and the J end by 2 bases; junction bases left unmatched: 10. The CDR3 contains 18 residues, cysteine and phenylalanine counted. The kept DNA is CDR3 alone, 54 bases in frame from the first base. The chain couples TRBV4-2 to TRBJ2-7; 15 nucleotides in the junction match TRBD2. The sequenced material came from peripheral blood or thyroid tissue (not recorded which). This receptor was identified in an adult man with Graves' hyperthyroidism. CDR3 sequence: CASSSQGLAGGIPYEQYF. The DNA is as follows: TGTGCCAGCAGCTCCCAGGGACTAGCGGGGGGAATCCCCTACGAGCAGTACTTC.